This TCR beta chain originates from a study of T cell changes during pregnancy in multiple sclerosis. Germline CDR1 is MNHEY and CDR2 is SMNVEV (reference sequence). This CDR3 spans 16 amino acids. The J segment lost 2 bases and the V segment lost 2 bases, leaving 6 bases of the junction unmatched. The method was immunoSEQ multiplex PCR; TCRdb's version includes in-frame clones alone and lacks a portion of them. The data show fewer than 45,000 clones, around nine tenths seen once. The TCR comes from a female donor with multiple sclerosis, enrolled in a pregnancy study. Sample: CD4+ T cells from peripheral blood mononuclear cells, taken in the first trimester of pregnancy. V is TRBV27 and J is TRBJ2-1; TRBD2 matches 7 bases. CDR3 protein: CASSLRAGVPYNEQFF. DNA for the CDR3: TGTGCCAGCAGTTTACGGGCGGGAGTTCCCTACAATGAGCAGTTCTTC.